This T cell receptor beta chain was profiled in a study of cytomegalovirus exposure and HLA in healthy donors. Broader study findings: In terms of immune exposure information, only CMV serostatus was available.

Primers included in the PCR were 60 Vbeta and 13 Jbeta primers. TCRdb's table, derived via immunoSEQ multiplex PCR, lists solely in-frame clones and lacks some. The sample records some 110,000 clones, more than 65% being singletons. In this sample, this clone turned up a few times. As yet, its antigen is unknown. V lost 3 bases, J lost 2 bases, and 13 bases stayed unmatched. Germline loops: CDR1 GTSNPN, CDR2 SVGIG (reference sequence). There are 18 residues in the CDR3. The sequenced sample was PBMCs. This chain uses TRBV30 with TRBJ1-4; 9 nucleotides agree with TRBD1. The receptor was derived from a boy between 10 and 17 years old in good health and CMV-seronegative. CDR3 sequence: CAWSGLAGQGWTNEKLFF. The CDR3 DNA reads TGTGCCTGGAGCGGCTTGGCGGGACAGGGTTGGACTAATGAAAAACTGTTTTTT.